This record looks at one TCR beta chain sequence and its context. How the authors handled the data: Reference gene primers were amplified, and this amplification served to estimate nucleated cell counts. Produced via immunoSEQ multiplex PCR; TCRdb's table is partial and in-frame only. D and trimming were read from the DNA, whereas the V and J calls and clone size are those reported in that table. The sample gives over 110,000 clones, 80% to 90% of which show up once; roughly a tenth is in the top ten. Germline lookup yields CDR1 SNHLY and CDR2 FYNNEI. CDR3 length: 13 residues. V was trimmed by 7 bases and J by 0 bases, leaving 8 bases between them. The sample belongs to a study of blood T cell repertoires in COVID-19. Study overall: COVID-19 samples, acute and convalescent, were from the United States, Italy and Spain. The analysed material was cDNA or gDNA that came from T cells, B-cell-depleted T cells, or PBMCs.

This chain joins TRBV2 and TRBJ2-3, with D perhaps matching TRBD1 (5 bases). The receptor comes from a man aged 60-69 years with active or convalescent COVID-19. The sequencing input was peripheral blood. CDR3 region: CASKDISTDTQYF. CDR3 DNA sequence: TGTGCCAGCAAGGACATAAGCACAGATACGCAGTATTTT.